Listed here is a single T cell receptor beta chain. This clonotype turned up a few times. Which antigen it targets is not known. No base quality information exists; no much larger clone differs at one position. This entry belongs to a study of blood T cells in healthy people across ages (dated by TCRdb to the mid-2010s). Background for the entire study: In model experiments, roughly one uniquely barcoded TCR beta cDNA molecule per two T cells was captured by template switching. The study measured age-related changes in TCR beta repertoire diversity using deep sequencing normalized with unique cDNA molecular identifiers. Four age groups were formed from the donors: young (average approximately 15 years), middle-aged (approximately 39), aged (62) and long-lived (approximately 78). To avoid experimental bias, donors of different ages were randomly spread across the sequencing lanes. The study analyzed two additional independent replicas of 1 million unique cDNA reads from the same blood draw for two donors, one aged 18 to 30 and one aged 80 or older. Broad study findings and their caveats: Observed TCR beta diversity per million T cells fell roughly linearly with age, and a significant reduction was already apparent by age around 40. The long-lived group showed more naive CD4+ T cells, fewer expanded clones and increased TCR diversity than the aged group, suggesting age selection. The CMV infection status of donors was not known, potentially confounding age-related changes in expanded clonotypes. Since profiling was done on bulk unsorted PBMCs, naive and antigen-experienced compartments could not be conclusively compared. Estimates of total diversity based on one million sequenced T cells were considered lower bounds and underestimates. A strong correlation was found between observed TCR beta diversity and the percentage of naive T cells measured by flow cytometry.

Systemically healthy Caucasian individuals from Russia, approximately 39 in total and aged roughly 6 to 95 years, were included as donors. Each donor gave about 9.2 milliliters of peripheral blood, drawn into EDTA-treated Vacutainer tubes. Ficoll-Paque density-gradient centrifugation was used to isolate PBMCs, with at least 6.5 million per sample. Total RNA, at least 5.5 micrograms per sample, was extracted from PBMCs with Trizol reagent. For every donor, an aliquot of PBMCs went through flow cytometry to measure the percentages of naive CD45RAhigh/CD27high T cells. From the germline V gene (reference sequence), CDR1 is DFQATT and CDR2 is SNEGSKA. From its cysteine to its phenylalanine, the CDR3 spans 15 amino acids. CDR3 DNA is the only sequence kept; it has 45 bases, read in frame from the first base. Ends trimmed: V by 4 bases, J by 4 bases; bases unmatched to a gene: 8. Library preparation employed 5' RACE. Instrument used: Illumina HiSeq 2500. A second PCR of 7 to 11 cycles was run with a J-beta primer mix and a sample-barcoded 5' primer. A unique molecular identifier was introduced onto each TCR beta cDNA molecule by a template-switch 5' adaptor carrying 12 random nucleotides. At least 2.5 million CDR3-containing paired-end reads were obtained from each sample. All of the RNA was converted into first-strand cDNA using the Mint cDNA synthesis kit, with a TRBC-specific oligonucleotide serving as the primer. Following uracil-DNA glycosylase treatment, a first 18-cycle PCR with universal primers M1SS and BC2_uni_R was performed on all cDNA. On the study's bioinformatics: For normalization, 1 million high-quality reads were randomly selected from each sample, with every read carrying a distinct molecular identifier. Reads with shared molecular identifiers were discarded instead of being binned into consensus sequences. MiTCR, set to a Q25 quality threshold and the strictest error-elimination algorithm, was used for CDR3 identification, clonotype clustering and error correction. Lower-bound total TCR beta diversity was estimated with a nonparametric unseen species model using Euler transformation. TCRdb took the public reads, trimmed them with fastp at Q25, ran MiXCR for clone calling and kept in-frame beta chains. Every distinct CDR3 protein forms one entry, paired with its most common genes and DNA. TCRdb's processing, not the authors' own work, is the source of the V and J calls. This sample holds about 680,000 distinct CDR3 sequences; around 48% were observed only once. The ten largest account for roughly 31% of the sample.

The chain is assembled from TRBV20-1 and TRBJ2-1; a stretch of 9 junction bases matches TRBD1. The clonotype originates from a woman in her fifties or sixties in good health. Sample: blood. Read as DNA, the sequence is TGCAGTGCTAAAGCCCGGGACAGGGTTTACAATGAGCAGTTCTTC. Translated, this is CSAKARDRVYNEQFF.